This is a list of T cell receptor beta chains from one sample in a study of blood T cell repertoires in COVID-19. Clones were read by immunoSEQ multiplex PCR, and TCRdb kept only the in-frame ones, dropping some. The sample comprises 10,000 to 15,000 clones, roughly 84% of which are singletons, and roughly 25% rests with the top ten. Source material: peripheral blood. These receptor sequences come from a man aged 40-49 years with active or convalescent COVID-19. CDR3s include the opening cysteine and the closing phenylalanine or tryptophan. A D gene is named only where the DNA matches it firmly. Size tells how often a clone was seen (once, few, many) or the class of an expanded clone, and some rows leave it out.

d_call: TRBD1; clone_size: -; v_call: TRBV28; j_call: TRBJ1-2; cdr3_length: 14; cdr3_aa: CASSLSGGLGGYTF; cdr3_nt: TGTGCCAGCAGTTTATCAGGGGGTCTAGGAGGCTACACCTTC
d_call: TRBD2; clone_size: -; v_call: TRBV6-2/TRBV6-3; j_call: TRBJ2-3; cdr3_length: 17; cdr3_aa: CASSYSAAGGLADTQYF; cdr3_nt: TGTGCCAGCAGTTACTCGGCCGCGGGGGGGCTTGCAGATACGCAGTATTTT
d_call: -; clone_size: -; v_call: TRBV11-3; j_call: TRBJ2-2; cdr3_length: 17; cdr3_aa: CASSLGSGQRNTGELFF; cdr3_nt: TGTGCCAGCAGCTTAGGATCGGGACAAAGAAACACCGGGGAGCTGTTTTTT
d_call: TRBD1; clone_size: -; v_call: TRBV4-3; j_call: TRBJ2-7; cdr3_length: 16; cdr3_aa: CASSQDRGRSSYEQYF; cdr3_nt: TGCGCCAGCAGCCAAGACAGGGGGCGAAGTTCCTACGAGCAGTACTTC
d_call: -; clone_size: -; v_call: TRBV5-1; j_call: TRBJ1-1; cdr3_length: 16; cdr3_aa: CASSDLQTAMNTEAFF; cdr3_nt: TGCGCCAGCAGCGACCTCCAGACAGCCATGAACACTGAAGCTTTCTTT
d_call: TRBD2; clone_size: once; v_call: TRBV7-2; j_call: TRBJ2-3; cdr3_length: 13; cdr3_aa: CASSFALADTQYF; cdr3_nt: TGTGCCAGCAGCTTTGCACTAGCGGATACGCAGTATTTT
d_call: TRBD1; clone_size: -; v_call: TRBV24-1; j_call: TRBJ2-5; cdr3_length: 16; cdr3_aa: CATSDLGTGAPETQYF; cdr3_nt: TGTGCCACCAGTGATTTGGGGACAGGGGCCCCGGAGACCCAGTACTTC
d_call: TRBD1; clone_size: -; v_call: TRBV7-2; j_call: TRBJ2-7; cdr3_length: 14; cdr3_aa: CASSDPQGAHEQYF; cdr3_nt: TGTGCCAGCAGCGACCCGCAGGGGGCGCACGAGCAGTACTTC
d_call: TRBD2; clone_size: -; v_call: TRBV11-2; j_call: TRBJ2-2; cdr3_length: 15; cdr3_aa: CASSLGGGDTGELFF; cdr3_nt: TGTGCCAGCAGCTTAGGGGGGGGTGACACCGGGGAGCTGTTTTTT
d_call: TRBD2; clone_size: -; v_call: TRBV9; j_call: TRBJ2-1; cdr3_length: 19; cdr3_aa: CASSVEASGRIVRLDEQFF; cdr3_nt: TGTGCCAGCAGCGTAGAGGCTAGCGGGAGGATTGTACGGCTCGATGAGCAGTTCTTC
d_call: -; clone_size: -; v_call: TRBV29-1; j_call: TRBJ1-2; cdr3_length: 13; cdr3_aa: CSVEDWGDDGYTF; cdr3_nt: TGCAGCGTGGAAGATTGGGGGGATGATGGCTACACCTTC
d_call: -; clone_size: -; v_call: TRBV6-5; j_call: TRBJ1-4; cdr3_length: 14; cdr3_aa: CASKIQLTNEKLFF; cdr3_nt: TGTGCCAGCAAAATACAGCTAACTAATGAAAAACTGTTTTTT